This TCR beta chain was retrieved from a study of OX40 agonist ivuxolimab in advanced cancers. Produced via immunoSEQ multiplex PCR; TCRdb's table is partial and in-frame only. Of roughly 81,000 clones listed, about 94% are singletons. Concerning this clone itself: What it binds is unknown.

Germline assignment: CDR1 MNHEY and CDR2 SMNVEV (reference sequence). This CDR3 spans 15 amino acids. The trim removed 5 bases at V and 3 bases at J, leaving 5 bases unmatched. Regarding the study as a whole: Relative to CD4+ cells, CD8+ T cells on average had more expanded clones.

The sample here was CD4+ or CD8+ T cells sorted from blood, taken in a trial of the OX40 agonist ivuxolimab. This sequence was found in an adult with an advanced solid tumor such as melanoma, head and neck, liver or kidney cancer. The genes are TRBV27 and TRBJ1-4; 8 bases fit TRBD1. CDR3 sequence reads: CASSGTGWPNEKLFF. The DNA for the CDR3 is TGTGCCAGCAGTGGGACAGGTTGGCCTAATGAAAAACTGTTTTTT. The full variable domain, with the rest looked up from reference TRBV27 and TRBJ1-4, is EAQVTQNPRYLITVTGKKLTVTCSQNMNHEYMSWYRQDPGLGLRQIYYSMNVEVTDKGDVPEGYKVSRKEKRNFPLILESPSPNQTSLYFCASSGTGWPNEKLFFGSGTQLSVL.